Listed here is a single T cell receptor beta chain. The length of the CDR3 is 11 residues. V lost 3 bases and J 7 bases, leaving 7 bases between the germline ends. Germline V gives CDR1 SEHNR, CDR2 FQNEAQ (reference sequence). These data belong to a study of blood T cell repertoires in COVID-19. As for the study in general: Samples came from the United States, Italy and Spain, spanning acute and convalescent COVID-19. Sources were T cells, B-cell-depleted T cells, or PBMCs; the material itself was cDNA or gDNA.

Authors' data handling: Amplified reference gene primers provided the basis for estimating nucleated cell counts. Sequencing used immunoSEQ multiplex PCR; TCRdb keeps in-frame clones, though not all of them. The DNA gave D and trimming, while V, J and clone size come from that table. This table holds 250,000 to 300,000 clones, roughly 85% found once. The TCR originated in a woman aged 25 to 45 with active or convalescent COVID-19. The chain uses TRBV7-9 and TRBJ2-7; D is uncertain. The sample comprised peripheral blood. CDR3 DNA: TGTGCCAGCAGCTTCTCCGGGGAGCAGTACTTC. It codes for CASSFSGEQYF.